This T cell receptor beta chain stems from a study of beta chain features in type 1 diabetes. Sequencing targeted expressed TCRB transcripts, as all isolated RNA had been reverse transcribed. Generated by immunoSEQ multiplex PCR, the TCRdb table keeps only in-frame clones and is missing some. Of a few hundred thousand clones in the sample, more than 13% were seen once. Study results and limitations: Moderate yet significant TCRB CDR3 shortening was seen in Type 1 diabetes patients in all four CD4+ subsets. Unsettled here was the matter of whether HLA type influences TCRB rearrangement. Individuals with type 1 diabetes displayed fewer insertions and more deletions at VDJ junctions. Within patients, naive, central memory and Treg TCRB repertoires seemed more similar than within healthy donors.

In its sample, this clone was seen a few times. Its specificity is not known. J gave up 2 bases and V 5 bases, and 12 bases lay outside the gene matches. CDR3 length: 16 amino acids. The V gene's germline CDR1 is MDHEN and CDR2 SYDVKM. This chain joins TRBV28 and TRBJ2-7; 7 bases agree with TRBD2. The material sequenced was naive CD4+ T cells from blood. This TCR was recovered from a woman aged 18-35 years in good health. CDR3: CASSQGGGAFTYEQYF. The CDR3 nucleotides are TGTGCCAGCAGTCAGGGCGGGGGTGCCTTTACCTACGAGCAGTACTTC.